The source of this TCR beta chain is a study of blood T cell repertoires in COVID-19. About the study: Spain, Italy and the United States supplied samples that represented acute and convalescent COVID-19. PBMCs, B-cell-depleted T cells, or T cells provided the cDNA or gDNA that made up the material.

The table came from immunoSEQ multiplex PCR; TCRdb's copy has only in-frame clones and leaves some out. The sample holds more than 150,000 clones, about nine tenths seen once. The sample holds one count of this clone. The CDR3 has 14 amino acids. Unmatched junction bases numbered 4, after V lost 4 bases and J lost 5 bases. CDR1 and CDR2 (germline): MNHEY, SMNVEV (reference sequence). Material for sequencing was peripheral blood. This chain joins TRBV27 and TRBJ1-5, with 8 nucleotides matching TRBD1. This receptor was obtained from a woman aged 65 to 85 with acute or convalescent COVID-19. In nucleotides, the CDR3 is TGTGCCAGCAGTTCCGGGACAGGCTATCAGCCCCAGCATTTT. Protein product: CASSSGTGYQPQHF.